This TCR beta chain derives from a study of early T cells in non-severe SARS-CoV-2 infection (dated by TCRdb to about 2021). In terms of the full investigation: TCR sequencing used bulk RNA from unsorted whole blood, so alpha and beta chains could not be paired.

This was a case-control study nested in a cohort of healthcare workers in London, UK, who had nasopharyngeal swab PCR tests and blood samples taken every week. Between 23 and 31 March 2020, the week of the UK lockdown, healthcare workers were enrolled and then followed up weekly for as long as 16 weeks. Trimming removed 6 bases from V and 6 bases from J, leaving 13 bases between the germline ends. CDR1 and CDR2 were assigned from the germline V gene (reference sequence) as DFQATT and SNEGSKA. From the cysteine through the phenylalanine, the CDR3 covers 12 amino acids. Just the 36-base CDR3 DNA is kept, in frame starting at base 1. Libraries were made using 5' RACE. The instrument given in TCRdb is NextSeq 500. Unique molecular identifiers were attached to individual cDNA molecules in the TCR library protocol so that sequencing error and PCR bias could be corrected. Both TCR alpha and beta chains were sequenced, and tight co-correlation was observed between alpha and beta sequence abundances in each sample. The published analysis was carried out like this. Decombinator V4 was used to annotate TCR sequences for V gene, J gene and CDR3. Expanded TCRs were defined as changing significantly between any two time points under a Poisson model with p below 0.0001. TCR abundances were normalised to the total number of TCRs sequenced in each sample and reported as counts per million. TRAV1-2 paired with TRAJ12, TRAJ20 or TRAJ33 defined MAIT TCRs, while TRAV10 paired with TRAJ18 defined iNKT TCRs. VDJdb, accessed 1 November 2021, was searched for CMV, EBV and SARS-CoV-2 annotated TCRs, with TCRs annotated for multiple antigens excluded. TCRdb's own reprocessing of the public reads used fastp at Q25 and MiXCR and kept productive beta chains. Identical CDR3 protein sequences are pooled into one entry, listed with their most common genes and DNA. None of the V and J calls come from the authors' own analysis; TCRdb made them. Within this sample are tens of thousands of distinct CDR3 sequences, with 10% to 12% of them counted one time only. In total, the top ten clones hold about 12% of the sample.

The study at large found these results: VDJdb matching was skewed toward anti-spike CD8 responses and likely underestimated virus-specific expansions by missing private and CD4 specificities.

Only a few counts were recorded for this clonotype. This clone's antigen is unknown. Nothing much larger sits one base from this clone, and base qualities are not available. This chain is built from TRBV20-1 and TRBJ2-3; the D call could be TRBD1 or TRBD2, with each sharing 5 bases. The specimen comprised whole blood, sampled at baseline. This receptor was identified in an adult who was a healthcare worker with PCR-confirmed SARS-CoV-2 infection or an uninfected control (not recorded which). In nucleotide form, the sequence is TGCAGTGCGGGACCCACGAGGGATACGCAGTATTTT. Translated, it reads CSAGPTRDTQYF.